What follows are 16 T cell receptor beta chains derived from one specimen sequenced in a study of patients and donors after allogeneic stem cell transplantation. TCRdb re-derived calls from the RT-PCR reads in MiXCR, one entry per CDR3 protein. The data hold 900,000 to 1,000,000 distinct CDR3 sequences, with under 20% observed a single time. The source material was blood, either unsorted or a sorted T cell fraction (not recorded which). The receptors shown here come from a human donor who was either an allogeneic HSCT recipient or a stem cell or donor lymphocyte infusion donor (not recorded which). It is not recorded whose cells these are; they may come from a transplant donor.

The chain couples TRBV25-1 to TRBJ1-1; perhaps TRBD1 as D (5 bases). CDR3 length equals 15 residues. Germline values: CDR1 MGHDK, CDR2 SYGVNS. V dropped 1 base and J dropped 3 bases, with 12 bases sitting between them. This CDR3 reads CASSELRGGDTEAFF. Written as DNA, the CDR3 is TGTGCCAGCAGTGAATTGCGGGGAGGGGACACTGAAGCTTTCTTT.

The chain has TRBV5-1 and TRBJ1-6; TRBD1 aligns across 10 bases. The germline gives CDR1 SGHRS, CDR2 YFSETQ. This CDR3 comprises 17 residues. The J segment lost 7 bases and the V segment lost 0 bases, leaving 7 bases of the junction unmatched. CDR3 region: CASSLGGQGNWNSPLHF. The CDR3 region has the DNA TGCGCCAGCAGCTTGGGGGGACAGGGGAACTGGAATTCACCCCTCCACTTT.

V is TRBV3-1 and J is TRBJ2-2; 12 nucleotides align to TRBD2. V lost 1 base, J lost 0 bases, and 3 bases stayed unmatched. The CDR3 sequence is 18 residues long. The V gene's germline CDR1 is LGHDT and CDR2 YNNKEL (reference sequence). CDR3 coding DNA: TGTGCCAGCAGCCAAGCCCGACTAGCGGGGGCGAACACCGGGGAGCTGTTTTTT. Protein product: CASSQARLAGANTGELFF.

The chain has TRBV12-3 or TRBV12-4 and TRBJ1-3; D may be TRBD1 (6 bases). CDR3 length equals 18 residues. V gave up 5 bases and J gave up 0 bases, with 20 bases separating them. The DNA for the CDR3 is TGTGCCAGCAGTCCCATGAGGGGGGGACTGAGCTCTGGAAACACCATATATTTT. This codes for CASSPMRGGLSSGNTIYF.

V and J are TRBV5-1 and TRBJ2-2; a possible D gene is TRBD1 (5 bases). The germline V and J ends were trimmed by 4 bases and 7 bases, with 11 bases remaining between them. Germline V gene data show CDR1 as SGHRS and CDR2 as YFSETQ. CDR3 size: 13 residues. The CDR3 DNA follows: TGCGCCAGCAGCATTGACAGCCTCGGGGAGCTGTTTTTT. This translates into CASSIDSLGELFF.

In regard to this clonotype: The junction shows a germline mismatch at one end, possibly a read error. The chain employs TRBV11-2 and TRBJ2-2, with D possibly called TRBD1 or TRBD2 (5 bases each). The CDR3 contains 16 residues. Germline loops: CDR1 SGHAT, CDR2 FQNNGV. The CDR3 nucleotides are TGTGCCAGCAGGCACCGGGACGGAGACCCCTTCGGGGAGCAGTTTTTT. Residues: CASRHRDGDPFGEQFF.

A few counts support this clonotype. The chain joins TRBV4-3 to TRBJ1-2; D perhaps matches TRBD1 (5 bases). V lost 3 bases, J lost 0 bases, and 11 bases lay in between. This CDR3 spans 15 amino acids. Germline V gene data show CDR1 as LGHNA and CDR2 as YSLEER. The CDR3 region has the DNA TGCGCCAGCAGCCACACAGGTTTAGCTAACTATGGCTACACCTTC. Translated, it gives CASSHTGLANYGYTF.

This clonotype was detected a few times. The rearrangement uses TRBV6-2 or TRBV6-3 and TRBJ1-1, with D uncertain. The germline V gene has CDR1 MNHEY and CDR2 SVGEGT. This CDR3 has 13 amino acids. V was shortened by 6 bases and J by 4 bases, with 12 bases between the two germline ends. The CDR3 nucleotides are TGTGCCAGCAGACTCCGAGGTGGCACTGAAGCTTTCTTT. This translates into CASRLRGGTEAFF.

This clonotype was detected only a few times. The chain employs TRBV9 and TRBJ2-6; 9 positions agree with TRBD2. There are 18 residues in the CDR3. V lost 1 base and J lost 2; bases outside the gene matches: 7. CDR1 SGDLS and CDR2 YYNGEE come from the germline V gene. DNA for the CDR3: TGTGCCAGCAGCGTATTTACTAGCGGGCGCCCTGGGGCCAACGTCCTGACTTTC. Translation: CASSVFTSGRPGANVLTF.

In its sample, this clonotype was seen a few times. This chain links TRBV19 with TRBJ1-2; unclear D gene. CDR1 is LNHDA, CDR2 SQIVND, per germline (reference sequence). The CDR3 is made up of 12 amino acids. Deletions cut 8 bases from V and 4 bases from J, with 11 bases between. The CDR3 protein is CASLRGGYGYTF. The CDR3 DNA follows: TGTGCCAGTCTTCGGGGAGGCTATGGCTACACCTTC.

The V call is TRBV6-1, the J call TRBJ2-1, with no clear D. Trimming removed 5 bases from V and 8 bases from J, with 22 bases in between. The germline CDR1 and CDR2 sequences are MNHNS and SASEGT. The CDR3 consists of 16 residues. The CDR3 DNA sequence: TGTGCCAGCAGTACAACCCTACGCCTCAGACCCGATGAGCAGTTCTTC. This sequence encodes CASSTTLRLRPDEQFF.

The chain is built from TRBV19 and TRBJ2-2; D possibly matches TRBD1 or TRBD2 (6 bases each). Germline V gene sequence: CDR1 LNHDA, CDR2 SQIVND (reference sequence). Trimming stripped 6 bases from V and 6 bases from J, with 17 bases between. The CDR3 runs to 15 residues. CDR3 coding DNA: TGTGCCAGTAGCCCAACTAGCAGGGGTCCCGGGGAGCTGTTTTTT. It encodes CASSPTSRGPGELFF.

This clonotype was found many times. The chain is built from TRBV12-3 or TRBV12-4 and TRBJ2-1; D is ambiguous. The CDR3 spans 14 residues. V dropped 1 base and J dropped 10 bases, with 14 bases sitting between them. The CDR3 region has the DNA TGTGCCAGCAGTTTAGGAGCCCTTCTCACCGAGCAGTTCTTC. Encoded protein: CASSLGALLTEQFF.

The chain couples TRBV3-1 to TRBJ2-5, with 8 bases matching TRBD2. CDR1 is LGHDT, CDR2 YNNKEL, per germline (reference sequence). The CDR3 runs to 16 residues. The V gene end was trimmed by 0 bases and the J gene end by 5 bases; junction bases not matched to a gene: 8. The CDR3 DNA reads TGTGCCAGCAGCCAAGATAAGGTAGCGGGACCTGAGACCCAGTACTTC. It encodes CASSQDKVAGPETQYF.

The chain employs TRBV29-1 and TRBJ1-1; D unclear. The V end was cut by 3 bases, the J end by 5 bases, with 7 bases between. CDR3 size: 11 residues. Germline CDR1 reads SQVTM; CDR2 reads ANQGSEA. The CDR3 reads CSVEVGTEAFF. The DNA of the CDR3 is TGCAGCGTTGAGGTTGGAACTGAAGCTTTCTTT.

This clonotype was seen more than once but under ten times. The chain joins TRBV20-1 to TRBJ1-2; TRBD1 is a possible D gene (6 bases). Germline V gene lookup returns CDR1 DFQATT and CDR2 SNEGSKA (reference sequence). Trimming shortened V by 0 bases and J by 4 bases, and 15 bases separated the two germline ends. The CDR3 covers 15 residues. CDR3 in DNA: TGCAGTGCTAGAGACTCCGGACAGTGGGGCTATGGCTACACCTTC. Translation gives CSARDSGQWGYGYTF.